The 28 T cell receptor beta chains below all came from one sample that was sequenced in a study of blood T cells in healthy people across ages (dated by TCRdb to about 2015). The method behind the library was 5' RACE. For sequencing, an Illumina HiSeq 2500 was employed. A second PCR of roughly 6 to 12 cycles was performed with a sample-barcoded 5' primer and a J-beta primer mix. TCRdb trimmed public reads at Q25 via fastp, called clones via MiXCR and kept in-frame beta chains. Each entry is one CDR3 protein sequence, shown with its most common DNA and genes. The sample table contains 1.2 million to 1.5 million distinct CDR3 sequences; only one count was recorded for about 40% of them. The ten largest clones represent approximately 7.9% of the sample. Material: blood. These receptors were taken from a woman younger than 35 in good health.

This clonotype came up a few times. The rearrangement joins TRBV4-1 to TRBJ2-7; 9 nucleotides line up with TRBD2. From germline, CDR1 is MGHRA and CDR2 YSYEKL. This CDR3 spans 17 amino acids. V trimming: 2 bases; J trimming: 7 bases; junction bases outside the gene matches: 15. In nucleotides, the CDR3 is TGCGCCAGCAGCCAAAACCCTGTGGTAGCGGGAGAGGGTGAGCAGTACTTC. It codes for CASSQNPVVAGEGEQYF.

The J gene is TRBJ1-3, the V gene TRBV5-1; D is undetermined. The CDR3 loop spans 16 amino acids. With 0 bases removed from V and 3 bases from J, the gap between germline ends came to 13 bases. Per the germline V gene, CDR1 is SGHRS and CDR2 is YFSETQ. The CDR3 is CASSLVPDPFGNTIYF. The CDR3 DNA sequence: TGCGCCAGCAGCTTGGTCCCTGACCCCTTTGGAAACACCATATATTTT.

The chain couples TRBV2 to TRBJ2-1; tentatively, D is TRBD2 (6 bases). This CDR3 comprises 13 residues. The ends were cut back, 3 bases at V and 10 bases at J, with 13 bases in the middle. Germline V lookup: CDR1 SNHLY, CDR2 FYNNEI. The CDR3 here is CASSDSGVGEQFF. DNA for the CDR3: TGTGCCAGCAGTGATTCGGGAGTCGGGGAGCAGTTCTTC. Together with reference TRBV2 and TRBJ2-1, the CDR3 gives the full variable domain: EPEVTQTPSHQVTQMGQEVILRCVPISNHLYFYWYRQILGQKVEFLVSFYNNEISEKSEIFDDQFSVERPDGSNFTLKIRSTKLEDSAMYFCASSDSGVGEQFFGPGTRLTVL.

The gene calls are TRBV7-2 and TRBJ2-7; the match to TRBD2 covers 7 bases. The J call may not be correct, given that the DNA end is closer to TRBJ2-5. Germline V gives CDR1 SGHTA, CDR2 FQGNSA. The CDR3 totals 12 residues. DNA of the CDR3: TGTGCCAGCAGCGTCGGGAGGGAGACCCAGTACTTC. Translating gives CASSVGRETQYF.

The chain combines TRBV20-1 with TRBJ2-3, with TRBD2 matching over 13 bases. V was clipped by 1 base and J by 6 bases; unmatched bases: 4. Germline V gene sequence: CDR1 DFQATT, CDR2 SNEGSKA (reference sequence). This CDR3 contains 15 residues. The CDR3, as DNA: TGCAGTGCTAGAGTTGGGACTAGCGGGGATGATACGCAGTATTTT. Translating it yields CSARVGTSGDDTQYF.

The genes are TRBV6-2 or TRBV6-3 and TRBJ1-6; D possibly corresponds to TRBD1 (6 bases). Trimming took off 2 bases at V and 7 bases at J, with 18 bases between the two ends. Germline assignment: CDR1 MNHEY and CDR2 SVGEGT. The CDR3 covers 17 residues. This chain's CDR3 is CASSYERTARGNSPLHF. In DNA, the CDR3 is TGTGCCAGCAGTTACGAGCGGACAGCAAGGGGGAATTCACCCCTCCACTTT.

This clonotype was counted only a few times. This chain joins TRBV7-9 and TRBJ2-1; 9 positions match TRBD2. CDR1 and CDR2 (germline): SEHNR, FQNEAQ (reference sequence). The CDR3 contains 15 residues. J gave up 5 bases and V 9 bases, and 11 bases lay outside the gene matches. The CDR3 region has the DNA TGTGCCAGTAGCCGGGGTAGCGGGAGTGACAATGAGCAGTTCTTC. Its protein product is CASSRGSGSDNEQFF.

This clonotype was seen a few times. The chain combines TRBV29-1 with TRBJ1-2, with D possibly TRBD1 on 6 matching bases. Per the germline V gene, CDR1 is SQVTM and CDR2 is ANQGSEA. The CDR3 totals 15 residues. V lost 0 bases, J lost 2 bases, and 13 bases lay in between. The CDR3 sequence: CSVEEEGGPNYGYTF. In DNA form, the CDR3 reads TGCAGCGTTGAAGAAGAAGGGGGGCCGAACTATGGCTACACCTTC.

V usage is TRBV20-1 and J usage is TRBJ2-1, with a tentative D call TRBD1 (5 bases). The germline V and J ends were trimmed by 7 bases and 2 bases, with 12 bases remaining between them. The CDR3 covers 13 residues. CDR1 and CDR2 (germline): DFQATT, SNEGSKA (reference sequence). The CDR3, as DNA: TGCAGTGGGTTAGGGGCTACCTACAATGAGCAGTTCTTC. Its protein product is CSGLGATYNEQFF.

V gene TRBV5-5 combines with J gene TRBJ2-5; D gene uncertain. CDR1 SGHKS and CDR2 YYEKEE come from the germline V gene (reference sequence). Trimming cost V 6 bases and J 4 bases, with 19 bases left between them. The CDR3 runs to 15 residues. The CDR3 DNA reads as TGTGCCAGCACCGGTACGGCCTACCCTCCAGAGACCCAGTACTTC. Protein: CASTGTAYPPETQYF.

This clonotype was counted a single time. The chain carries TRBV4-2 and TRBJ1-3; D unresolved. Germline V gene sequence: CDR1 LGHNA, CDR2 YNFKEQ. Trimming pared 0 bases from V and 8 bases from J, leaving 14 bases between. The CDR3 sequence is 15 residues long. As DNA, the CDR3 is TGTGCCAGCAGCCAAGACTTCCGTCAAGAGGACACCATATATTTT. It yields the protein CASSQDFRQEDTIYF.

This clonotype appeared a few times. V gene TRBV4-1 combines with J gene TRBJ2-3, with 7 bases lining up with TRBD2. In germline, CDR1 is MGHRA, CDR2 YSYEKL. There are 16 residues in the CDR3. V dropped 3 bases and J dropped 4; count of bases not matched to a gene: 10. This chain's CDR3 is CASSHPGRTPPDTQYF. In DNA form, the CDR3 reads TGCGCCAGCAGCCACCCCGGGAGGACACCACCAGATACGCAGTATTTT.

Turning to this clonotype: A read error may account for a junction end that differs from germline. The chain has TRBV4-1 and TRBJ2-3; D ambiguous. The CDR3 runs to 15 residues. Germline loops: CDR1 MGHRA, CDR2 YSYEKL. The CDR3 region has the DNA TGCTCCAGCAGCCAACCCGAGCGAAGCACAGATACGCAGTATTTT. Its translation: CSSSQPERSTDTQYF.

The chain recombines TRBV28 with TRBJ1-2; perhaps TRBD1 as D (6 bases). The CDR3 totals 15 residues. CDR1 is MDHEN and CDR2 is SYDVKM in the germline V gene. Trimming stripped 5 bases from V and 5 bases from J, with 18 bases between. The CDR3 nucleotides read TGTGCCAGCAGTCCCGGACGGGGGGCGCGATATGGCTACACCTTC. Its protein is CASSPGRGARYGYTF.

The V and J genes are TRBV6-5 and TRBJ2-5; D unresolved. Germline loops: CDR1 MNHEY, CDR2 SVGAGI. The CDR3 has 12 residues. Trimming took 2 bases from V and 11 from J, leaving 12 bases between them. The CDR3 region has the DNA TGTGCCAGCAGTTACAATGGGGTGGAGCAGTACTTC. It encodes CASSYNGVEQYF.

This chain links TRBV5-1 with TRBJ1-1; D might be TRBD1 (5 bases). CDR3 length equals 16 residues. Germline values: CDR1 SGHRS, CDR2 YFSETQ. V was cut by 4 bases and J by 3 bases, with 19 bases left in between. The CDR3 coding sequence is TGCGCCAGCAGCCCAGGGACGGACTTCTGGGACACTGAAGCTTTCTTT. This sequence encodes CASSPGTDFWDTEAFF.

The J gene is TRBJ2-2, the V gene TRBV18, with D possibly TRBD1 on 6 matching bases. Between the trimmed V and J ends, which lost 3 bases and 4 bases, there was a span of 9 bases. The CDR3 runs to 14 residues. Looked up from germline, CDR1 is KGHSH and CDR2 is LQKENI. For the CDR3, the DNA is TGTGCCAGCTCACCCACAGGGCTCACCGGGGAGCTGTTTTTT. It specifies CASSPTGLTGELFF.

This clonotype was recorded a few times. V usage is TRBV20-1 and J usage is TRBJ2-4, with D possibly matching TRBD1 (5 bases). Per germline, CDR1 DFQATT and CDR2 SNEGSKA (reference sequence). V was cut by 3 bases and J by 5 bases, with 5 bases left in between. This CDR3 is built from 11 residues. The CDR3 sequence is CSARTENIQYF. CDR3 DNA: TGCAGTGCTAGGACAGAAAACATTCAGTACTTC.

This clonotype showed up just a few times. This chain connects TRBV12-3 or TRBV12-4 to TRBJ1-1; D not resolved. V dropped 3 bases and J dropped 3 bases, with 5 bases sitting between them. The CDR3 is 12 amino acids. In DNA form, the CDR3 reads TGTGCCAGCAGTTTGTTTTACACTGAAGCTTTCTTT. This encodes CASSLFYTEAFF.

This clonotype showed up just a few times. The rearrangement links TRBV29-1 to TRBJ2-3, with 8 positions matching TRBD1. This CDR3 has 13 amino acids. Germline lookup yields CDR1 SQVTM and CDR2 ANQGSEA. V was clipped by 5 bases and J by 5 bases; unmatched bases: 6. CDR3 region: CSVRVQGEDTQYF. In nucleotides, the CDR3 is TGCAGCGTTCGCGTACAGGGGGAAGATACGCAGTATTTT.

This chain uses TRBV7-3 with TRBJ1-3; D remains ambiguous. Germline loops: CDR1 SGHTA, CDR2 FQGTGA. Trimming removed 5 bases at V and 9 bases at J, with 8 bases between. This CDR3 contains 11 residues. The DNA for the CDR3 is TGTGCCAGCAGCCGTCTAAGCACCATATATTTT. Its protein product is CASSRLSTIYF.

The CDR3 here is CASSRGQQPYEQYF. Written as DNA, the CDR3 is TGTGCCAGCAGCCGGGGACAGCAACCCTACGAGCAGTACTTC. The J gene is TRBJ2-7, the V gene TRBV7-2, with 7 bases aligning to TRBD1. The V gene end was trimmed by 5 bases and the J gene end by 2 bases; junction bases not matched to a gene: 6. The CDR3 spans 14 residues. Germline CDR1 is SGHTA and CDR2 is FQGNSA. The variable domain in full, with the rest retrieved from reference TRBV7-2 and TRBJ2-7, is GAGVSQSPSNKVTEKGKDVELRCDPISGHTALYWYRQSLGQGLEFLIYFQGNSAPDKSGLPSDRFSAERTGGSVSTLTIQRTQQEDSAVYLCASSRGQQPYEQYFGPGTRLTVT.

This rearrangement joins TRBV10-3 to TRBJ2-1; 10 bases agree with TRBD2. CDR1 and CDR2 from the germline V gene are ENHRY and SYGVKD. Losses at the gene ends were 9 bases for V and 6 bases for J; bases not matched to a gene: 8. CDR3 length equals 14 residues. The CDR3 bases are TGTGCCATGGGCCTTAGCGGGGGGACCAATGAGCAGTTCTTC. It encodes CAMGLSGGTNEQFF.

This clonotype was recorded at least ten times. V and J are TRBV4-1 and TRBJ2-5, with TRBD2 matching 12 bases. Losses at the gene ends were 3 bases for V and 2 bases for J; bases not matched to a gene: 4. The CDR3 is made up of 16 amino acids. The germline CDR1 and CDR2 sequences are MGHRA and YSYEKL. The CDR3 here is CASSQATSGGQETQYF. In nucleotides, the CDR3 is TGCGCCAGCAGCCAGGCGACTAGCGGGGGTCAAGAGACCCAGTACTTC.

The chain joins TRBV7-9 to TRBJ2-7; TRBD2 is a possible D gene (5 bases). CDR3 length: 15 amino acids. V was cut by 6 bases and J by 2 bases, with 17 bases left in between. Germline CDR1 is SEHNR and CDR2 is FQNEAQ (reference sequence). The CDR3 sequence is CASSRPTAAPYEQYF. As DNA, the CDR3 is TGTGCCAGCAGTCGACCAACAGCGGCGCCCTACGAGCAGTACTTC.

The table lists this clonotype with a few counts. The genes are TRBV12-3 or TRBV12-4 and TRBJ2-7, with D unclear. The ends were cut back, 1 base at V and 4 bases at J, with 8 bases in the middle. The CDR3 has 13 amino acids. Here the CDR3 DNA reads TGTGCCAGCAGTTTAGTCAATTGGTACGAGCAGTACTTC. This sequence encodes CASSLVNWYEQYF.

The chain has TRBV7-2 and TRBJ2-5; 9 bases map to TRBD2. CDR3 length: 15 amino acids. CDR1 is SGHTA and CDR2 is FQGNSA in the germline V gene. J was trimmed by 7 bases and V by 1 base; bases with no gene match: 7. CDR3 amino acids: CASSLVLAGVGTQYF. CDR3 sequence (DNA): TGTGCCAGCAGCTTAGTGTTAGCGGGAGTAGGGACCCAGTACTTC.

The DNA for the CDR3 is TGCAGTGCAATGCCCTTTGAATCGGCGGGGAGATCCTACGAGCAGTACTTC. As protein: CSAMPFESAGRSYEQYF. The V call is TRBV20-1, the J call TRBJ2-7; possibly TRBD2 for D (6 bases). The germline V gene has CDR1 DFQATT and CDR2 SNEGSKA (reference sequence). The CDR3 runs to 17 residues. The V and J ends lost 6 bases and 1 base respectively, with 25 bases between them.